Sequencing of this TCR beta chain was carried out in a study of T-cell reconstitution after alpha-beta-depleted transplantation in children. A TCRbeta library incorporating unique molecular identifiers was prepared. TCRdb analysed the PCR reads with MiXCR anew, one entry per CDR3 protein. The profile shows around 200,000 distinct CDR3 sequences, 8.4% of them singletons. The sample holds many counts of this clonotype. Its specificity is unknown. Trimming pared 8 bases from V and 0 bases from J, leaving 11 bases between. Germline values: CDR1 SGHVS, CDR2 FQNEAQ. CDR3 size: 13 residues. General observations from the study: Expanded graft clones numbering several hundred reportedly gave rise to alpha-beta T cells about two months after transplant.

The chain links TRBV7-8 to TRBJ2-7; unclear D gene. The origin of this receptor is a male patient between 2 and 15 years old who had a stem cell transplant for acute myeloid leukemia, so the T cells may come from the graft donor. The specimen was PBMCs, mostly from graft donor cells, collected 360 days after TCRalphabeta/CD19-depleted stem cell transplant. CDR3 region: CASGPKSSYEQYV. CDR3 nucleotides: TGTGCCAGCGGACCGAAGAGCTCCTACGAGCAGTACGTC.